The 29 T cell receptor beta chains in this list originate from one sample, sequenced in a study of T cells after yellow fever vaccination. Each CDR3 protein gets one entry after TCRdb re-called the 5' RACE reads with MiXCR. The repertoire consists of tens of thousands of distinct CDR3 sequences, with approximately 3.5% occurring once and the leading ten covering 0.98%. This sample comprised PBMCs, either bulk or a sorted T-cell subset (CD4+, CD8+, memory, or dextramer-sorted; not recorded which), obtained about 49 days after the first yellow fever vaccination. These receptors were obtained from a young man who received the YFV17D yellow fever vaccine.

This clonotype has ten or more counts. The chain links TRBV21-1 to TRBJ2-7; the table's D gene call, TRBD2, was not cross checked with the DNA. TRBV21-1 constitutes a pseudogene. The CDR3 is 15 residues long. CDR3 amino acids: CASSKRQGVAYEQYF. DNA for the CDR3: TGTGCCAGCAGCAAAAGGCAGGGAGTAGCCTACGAGCAGTACTTC.

This clonotype came up many times. The chain recombines TRBV5-1 with TRBJ2-4, with TRBD1 as a possible D gene (6 bases). Per the germline V gene, CDR1 is SGHRS and CDR2 is YFSETQ. The CDR3 runs to 14 residues. Trimming stripped 4 bases from V and 1 base from J, with 9 bases between. The CDR3 nucleotides are TGCGCCAGCAGCAACAGGGCGGCCAAAAACATTCAGTACTTC. Residues: CASSNRAAKNIQYF.

In this sample, this clonotype turned up many times. This chain links TRBV5-1 with TRBJ1-1; 8 bases are shared with TRBD1. Germline assignment: CDR1 SGHRS and CDR2 YFSETQ. This CDR3 is 14 amino acids long. After removal of 1 base from V and 7 bases from J, the junction contained 6 bases not matched to a gene. CDR3 bases: TGCGCCAGCAGCTTGAGACAGGGGTTTGGTGAAGCTTTCTTT. Translation gives CASSLRQGFGEAFF. Combining the CDR3 with reference TRBV5-1 and TRBJ1-1 gives the whole variable domain KAGVTQTPRYLIKTRGQQVTLSCSPISGHRSVSWYQQTPGQGLQFLFEYFSETQRNKGNFPGRFSGRQFSNSRSEMNVSTLELGDSALYLCASSLRQGFGEAFFGQGTRLTVV.

The table lists this clonotype with many counts. In DNA, the CDR3 is TGTGCCAGCAGCTTAGAAGTAGCCAAAAACATTCAGTACTTC. Translating gives CASSLEVAKNIQYF. The chain carries TRBV7-9 and TRBJ2-4; the D is unclear. This CDR3 comprises 14 residues. CDR1 SEHNR and CDR2 FQNEAQ come from the germline V gene (reference sequence). V was cut by 1 base and J by 0 bases, with 4 bases left in between.

This clonotype was seen at least ten times. This chain uses TRBV7-3 with TRBJ2-1; D perhaps matches TRBD2 (7 bases). The V and J ends lost 6 bases and 8 bases respectively, with 17 bases between them. Germline CDR1 is SGHTA and CDR2 is FQGTGA. The CDR3 consists of 14 residues. The CDR3 bases are TGTGCCAGCAGTTCGACTAGGGAGGGGGATGAGCAGTTCTTC. Protein product: CASSSTREGDEQFF.

In this sample, this clonotype turned up many times. The chain uses TRBV6-6 and TRBJ1-4, with D perhaps matching TRBD1 (6 bases). The CDR3 loop spans 13 amino acids. Trimming removed 6 bases at V and 8 bases at J, with 13 bases between. CDR1 MNHNY and CDR2 SVGAGI come from the germline V gene (reference sequence). The CDR3 sequence: CASRRGAREKLFF. DNA for the CDR3: TGTGCCAGCAGGAGGGGGGCAAGGGAAAAACTGTTTTTT.

At least ten counts were recorded for this clonotype. The gene calls are TRBV12-3 or TRBV12-4 and TRBJ1-2; the D is unclear. CDR3 length equals 12 residues. V was shortened by 5 bases and J by 5 bases, with 9 bases between the two germline ends. CDR3 DNA: TGTGCCAGCAGTGCGACCAAATATGGCTACACCTTC. Its translation is CASSATKYGYTF.

This clonotype was found many times. CDR3 loop: CASSFQDPYNEQFF. The CDR3 DNA follows: TGCGCCAGCAGCTTTCAGGATCCCTACAATGAGCAGTTCTTC. The genes are TRBV5-1 and TRBJ2-1; D is ambiguous. Germline V gives CDR1 SGHRS, CDR2 YFSETQ. Between the trimmed V and J ends, which lost 2 bases and 2 bases, there was a span of 8 bases. CDR3 length: 14 residues.

This clonotype was picked up many times. The CDR3 nucleotides read TGCGCCAGCAGCCAAGATCCCCTCCGCAGCTATGGCTACACCTTC. Protein product: CASSQDPLRSYGYTF. This chain uses TRBV4-3 with TRBJ1-2, with D hard to call. This CDR3 is built from 15 residues. The germline V gene has CDR1 LGHNA and CDR2 YSLEER. V was cut by 0 bases and J by 4 bases, with 12 bases left in between.

In this sample, this clonotype turned up many times. The chain has TRBV4-1 and TRBJ1-5; maybe TRBD1 (5 bases). The CDR3 loop spans 14 amino acids. V was pared by 5 bases and J by 2 bases, with 10 bases between. Germline CDR1 is MGHRA and CDR2 is YSYEKL. The CDR3 DNA sequence: TGCGCCAGCAGCGGCCAGGGCCGCAATCAGCCCCAGCATTTT. Its translation is CASSGQGRNQPQHF.

There are many counts of this clonotype. The CDR3 region has the DNA TGCAGCGTTGAAGATCCATGGGGACAGGGGGCCTGGGAGACCCAGTACTTC. Protein sequence: CSVEDPWGQGAWETQYF. The chain employs TRBV29-1 and TRBJ2-5; 12 nucleotides align to TRBD1. The CDR3 has 17 residues. Trimming cost V 0 bases and J 5 bases; bases outside gene matches: 10. CDR1 is SQVTM, CDR2 ANQGSEA, per germline.

This clonotype has a count of ten or more. The chain couples TRBV27 to TRBJ1-3; D gene unclear. CDR1 is MNHEY and CDR2 is SMNVEV in the germline V gene (reference sequence). This CDR3 spans 15 amino acids. V lost 10 bases to trimming and J lost 0 bases, with 16 bases between them. CDR3 amino acids: CATRPAGNSGNTIYF. The CDR3 region has the DNA TGTGCCACCCGTCCTGCGGGCAACTCTGGAAACACCATATATTTT.

This clonotype rates as medium-sized. The chain carries TRBV7-2 and TRBJ2-1, with D unclear. The CDR3 length is 14 residues. The V gene's germline CDR1 is SGHTA and CDR2 FQGNSA. The V end was cut by 2 bases, the J end by 2 bases, with 7 bases between. The CDR3 loop reads CASSLLSPYNEQFF. CDR3 in DNA: TGTGCCAGCAGCTTACTAAGTCCCTACAATGAGCAGTTCTTC.

This clonotype was seen many times. This rearrangement joins TRBV7-2 to TRBJ1-5; D is undetermined. Germline CDR1 reads SGHTA; CDR2 reads FQGNSA. The CDR3 extends over 14 amino acids. V was cut by 1 base and J by 4 bases, with 8 bases left in between. This chain's CDR3 is CASSLEVGNQPQHF. DNA of the CDR3: TGTGCCAGCAGCTTAGAGGTCGGGAATCAGCCCCAGCATTTT.

This clonotype was counted at least ten times. The CDR3 sequence: CASGSYEQYF. The CDR3 coding sequence is TGTGCCAGCGGTTCCTACGAGCAGTACTTC. The rearrangement links TRBV7-2 to TRBJ2-7; D remains ambiguous. V was cut by 8 bases and J by 1 base, with 3 bases left in between. The CDR3 runs to 10 residues. The germline CDR1 and CDR2 sequences are SGHTA and FQGNSA.

This clonotype was found many times. The chain recombines TRBV30 with TRBJ1-1, with 10 bases lining up with TRBD1. V trimming: 5 bases; J trimming: 10 bases; junction bases outside the gene matches: 7. The length of the CDR3 is 12 residues. Germline V lookup: CDR1 GTSNPN, CDR2 SVGIG (reference sequence). The CDR3: CAWGDRGLGAFF. The CDR3 nucleotides read TGTGCCTGGGGTGACAGGGGGCTAGGAGCTTTCTTT.

This clonotype appeared many times. The rearrangement uses TRBV9 and TRBJ1-6; no clear D gene. The germline gives CDR1 SGDLS, CDR2 YYNGEE. V lost 0 bases and J lost 7, with 5 bases in between. The CDR3 is 13 residues long. CDR3 amino acids: CASSVESNSPLHF. The DNA for the CDR3 is TGTGCCAGCAGCGTAGAAAGCAATTCACCCCTCCACTTT.

This clonotype was seen a few times. The rearrangement joins TRBV3-1 to TRBJ1-1; the match to TRBD1 covers 8 bases. Germline values: CDR1 LGHDT, CDR2 YNNKEL (reference sequence). V was pared by 1 base and J by 5 bases, with 9 bases of the junction left unmatched. The CDR3 is 16 residues long. The CDR3 nucleotides are TGTGCCAGCAGCCAAGTCAGTCAGGGGGCCTGGACTGAAGCTTTCTTT. Translation: CASSQVSQGAWTEAFF.

This clonotype was seen at least ten times. The chain is built from TRBV5-5 and TRBJ1-4; tentative D call: TRBD1 (5 bases). Trimming stripped 10 bases from V and 0 bases from J, with 13 bases between. The CDR3 is 14 amino acids. Looked up from germline, CDR1 is SGHKS and CDR2 is YYEKEE (reference sequence). The CDR3 loop reads CASRGGATNEKLFF. In DNA, the CDR3 is TGTGCCTCGAGGGGTGGGGCAACTAATGAAAAACTGTTTTTT.

This clonotype was recorded many times. The rearrangement joins TRBV20-1 to TRBJ2-5; perhaps TRBD1 as D (5 bases). Germline CDR1 reads DFQATT; CDR2 reads SNEGSKA (reference sequence). V was clipped by 6 bases and J by 5 bases, with 16 bases between them. The CDR3 is 13 amino acids. CDR3: CSAPGRARETQYF. The CDR3 nucleotides are TGCAGTGCCCCGGGCAGGGCTCGGGAGACCCAGTACTTC.

This clonotype was observed many times. This chain joins TRBV6-2 or TRBV6-3 and TRBJ2-7; 7 positions match TRBD1. The CDR3 covers 15 residues. V dropped 1 base and J dropped 4; count of bases not matched to a gene: 7. Germline CDR1 reads MNHEY; CDR2 reads SVGEGT. The CDR3 region is CASSYFPGTAYEQYF. The DNA for the CDR3 is TGTGCCAGCAGTTACTTCCCCGGGACAGCGTACGAGCAGTACTTC.

This clonotype was counted a single time. A much more abundant neighbour one base away suggests this may be a read error. This chain connects TRBV20-1 to TRBJ1-5; TRBD1 might be the D (6 bases). Trimming left V 1 base short and J 7 bases short, with 14 bases between. The CDR3 length is 14 residues. CDR1 and CDR2 (germline): DFQATT, SNEGSKA (reference sequence). CDR3 amino acids: CSARGRGRRQPQHF. The CDR3, as DNA: TGCAGTGCTAGAGGACGGGGGCGAAGACAGCCCCAGCATTTT.

This clonotype was detected ten times or more. The chain combines TRBV4-3 with TRBJ1-2; TRBD1 agrees at 9 bases. The CDR3 spans 15 residues. The germline V gene has CDR1 LGHNA and CDR2 YSLEER. V lost 3 bases to trimming and J lost 5 bases; unmatched junction nucleotides: 7. CDR3 sequence reads: CASSQQGQGNYGYTF. DNA for the CDR3: TGCGCCAGCAGCCAGCAGGGACAGGGAAATTATGGCTACACCTTC.

This clonotype was seen repeatedly, ten times or more. The chain couples TRBV5-1 to TRBJ2-7; 10 bases map to TRBD2. Trimming at V came to 0 bases and at J to 8 bases, leaving 5 bases not matched to a gene. The CDR3 has 14 residues. Germline CDR1 and CDR2: SGHRS and YFSETQ. The CDR3 DNA is TGCGCCAGCAGCTTGGAATTAGCGGGGGGAAAGCAGTACGTC. Its translation is CASSLELAGGKQYV.

This clonotype was seen at least ten times. The rearrangement joins TRBV2 to TRBJ1-6; weak D call: TRBD1 (5 bases). Per germline, CDR1 SNHLY and CDR2 FYNNEI. The CDR3 runs 16 residues. Deletions cut 10 bases from V and 6 bases from J, with 22 bases between. The CDR3, as DNA: TGTGCCACCGAAGCCGACCCGGGACGGCGTAATTCACCCCTCCACTTT. This encodes CATEADPGRRNSPLHF.

This clonotype was detected many times. The chain employs TRBV6-1 and TRBJ2-5; 7 nucleotides match TRBD1. CDR1 MNHNS and CDR2 SASEGT come from the germline V gene. This CDR3 has 16 amino acids. V was clipped by 5 bases and J by 5 bases; unmatched bases: 14. The CDR3 coding sequence is TGTGCCAGCAGTAAGGGACAGTCAATCTCCCTTGAGACCCAGTACTTC. Translated: CASSKGQSISLETQYF.

This clonotype was seen many times. The rearrangement links TRBV30 to TRBJ1-5; perhaps TRBD1 as D (5 bases). Trimming removed 8 bases from V and 1 base from J, with 12 bases in between. This CDR3 comprises 13 residues. In germline, CDR1 is GTSNPN, CDR2 SVGIG (reference sequence). The CDR3 nucleotides are TGTGCCAGTTCACGGGACAGCAATCAGCCCCAGCATTTT. Translated: CASSRDSNQPQHF.

This clonotype was detected many times. This chain connects TRBV5-6 to TRBJ1-2; D is ambiguous. Germline CDR1 is SGHDT and CDR2 is YYEEEE. The CDR3 is 17 amino acids. Trimming removed 6 bases from V and 4 bases from J, with 25 bases in between. The CDR3 loop is CASINQKRGRGFYGYTF. In DNA form, the CDR3 reads TGTGCCAGCATCAACCAAAAGAGAGGGCGTGGGTTCTATGGCTACACCTTC.

This clonotype was found many times. J is TRBJ2-5 and V is TRBV20-1; D not certain. Trimming stripped 6 bases from V and 5 bases from J, with 13 bases between. The V gene's germline CDR1 is DFQATT and CDR2 SNEGSKA (reference sequence). There are 12 residues in the CDR3. The CDR3 coding sequence is TGCAGTGCCCCTCATAGTTCGGAGACCCAGTACTTC. It specifies CSAPHSSETQYF.